One and the same sample provided the 26 T cell receptor beta chains below, sequenced in a study of cytomegalovirus exposure and HLA in healthy donors. With 60 Vbeta and 13 Jbeta primers, the PCR was carried out. TCRdb's copy holds only in-frame clones and misses some; the assay was immunoSEQ multiplex PCR. The sample has more than 100,000 clones, roughly 71% seen once. Sequencing used PBMCs. The receptor set was obtained from a woman aged 40 to 50 in good health and CMV-seronegative.

This clone was seen only once. This chain uses TRBV4-3 with TRBJ1-1; 11 nucleotides align to TRBD1. The germline gives CDR1 LGHNA, CDR2 YSLEER. The ends lost 1 base at V and 5 bases at J; junction bases unmatched: 3. CDR3 length: 15 residues. The CDR3 here is CASSQGTGGNTEAFF. The CDR3 DNA reads TGCGCCAGCAGCCAAGGGACAGGGGGCAATACTGAAGCTTTCTTT.

The chain has TRBV6-5 and TRBJ2-7; D not certain. Deletions cut 1 base from V and 3 bases from J, with 10 bases between. There are 14 residues in the CDR3. Germline values: CDR1 MNHEY, CDR2 SVGAGI. In DNA, the CDR3 is TGTGCCAGCAGTTACTACGGCAGGTTCTACGAGCAGTACTTC. Translated, it gives CASSYYGRFYEQYF.

This chain links TRBV19 with TRBJ2-3, with 9 bases lining up with TRBD1. This CDR3 spans 16 amino acids. J was trimmed by 6 bases and V by 6 bases; bases with no gene match: 13. Looked up from germline, CDR1 is LNHDA and CDR2 is SQIVND (reference sequence). CDR3 residues: CASSIAGTGSSDTQYF. The DNA of the CDR3 is TGTGCCAGTAGCATTGCCGGGACAGGGTCCTCCGATACGCAGTATTTT.

The J gene is TRBJ1-1, the V gene TRBV5-1; D is ambiguous. Between the trimmed V and J ends, which lost 2 bases and 4 bases, there was a span of 12 bases. Germline loops: CDR1 SGHRS, CDR2 YFSETQ. The CDR3 runs 14 residues. CDR3 DNA: TGCGCCAGCAGCTTCCGCCAGGATGGCACTGAAGCTTTCTTT. Amino acid sequence: CASSFRQDGTEAFF. Supplemented by reference TRBV5-1 and TRBJ1-1, the full variable domain reads KAGVTQTPRYLIKTRGQQVTLSCSPISGHRSVSWYQQTPGQGLQFLFEYFSETQRNKGNFPGRFSGRQFSNSRSEMNVSTLELGDSALYLCASSFRQDGTEAFFGQGTRLTVV.

V is TRBV7-2 and J is TRBJ1-1, with TRBD1 identical over 8 bases. From germline, CDR1 is SGHTA and CDR2 FQGNSA. V lost 5 bases and J lost 5; bases outside the gene matches: 13. This CDR3 has 16 amino acids. This chain's CDR3 is CASSEGQASIQTEAFF. The CDR3 region has the DNA TGTGCCAGCAGCGAGGGACAGGCATCTATTCAGACTGAAGCTTTCTTT.

The chain couples TRBV18 to TRBJ1-4; no clear D gene. Looked up from germline, CDR1 is KGHSH and CDR2 is LQKENI. V lost 3 bases and J 6 bases, leaving 8 bases between the germline ends. The CDR3 sequence is 13 residues long. The CDR3 sequence: CASSPSLDEKLFF. The DNA of the CDR3 is TGTGCCAGCTCACCGTCCCTAGATGAAAAACTGTTTTTT.

V is TRBV29-1 and J is TRBJ2-5, with D possibly being TRBD1 (5 bases). The J call is doubtful: the DNA matches TRBJ2-7 better. The germline V gene has CDR1 SQVTM and CDR2 ANQGSEA. The CDR3 loop spans 10 amino acids. CDR3 DNA: TGCAGCGTTGGCCAGGGCGAGCAGTACTTC. As protein: CSVGQGEQYF.

The CDR3 loop is CASSLSDSLMGGYTF. In DNA form, the CDR3 reads TGTGCCAGCAGCTTATCTGACAGCCTGATGGGGGGCTACACCTTC. The rearrangement uses TRBV5-4 and TRBJ1-2; D may be TRBD1 (5 bases). Trimming removed 2 bases from V and 8 bases from J, with 19 bases in between. CDR1 SGHNT and CDR2 YYREEE come from the germline V gene (reference sequence). The CDR3 totals 15 residues.

Regarding this clone: Other DNA variants within this sample encode the same CDR3. The chain uses TRBV4-3 and TRBJ1-5; 9 positions agree with TRBD1. Per germline, CDR1 LGHNA and CDR2 YSLEER. Trimming took 4 bases from V and 5 from J; bases not matched to a gene: 3. This CDR3 region has 14 residues. CDR3 in DNA: TGCGCCAGCAGCCCGAGGACAGGGGATCAGCCCCAGCATTTT. It codes for CASSPRTGDQPQHF.

The chain is built from TRBV6-1 and TRBJ1-2, with 7 bases aligning to TRBD1. Germline V lookup: CDR1 MNHNS, CDR2 SASEGT. The CDR3 is 15 residues long. V shed 4 bases and J 2 bases; nucleotides not matched to a gene: 7. The CDR3 region is CASSAAGGKNYGYTF. The CDR3 DNA is TGTGCCAGCAGTGCGGCAGGGGGAAAGAACTATGGCTACACCTTC.

The chain couples TRBV10-3 to TRBJ2-2, with 7 nucleotides matching TRBD1. CDR1 and CDR2 (germline): ENHRY, SYGVKD. The J segment lost 6 bases and the V segment lost 5 bases, leaving 9 bases of the junction unmatched. This CDR3 region has 15 residues. The CDR3 region has the DNA TGTGCCATCAGTAAGGGGGCGTCTAAGGCCGGGGAGCTGTTTTTT. Translating it yields CAISKGASKAGELFF.

The genes are TRBV19 and TRBJ1-2, with D hard to call. This CDR3 has 13 residues. Trimming left V 5 bases short and J 0 bases short, with 7 bases between. From germline, CDR1 is LNHDA and CDR2 SQIVND (reference sequence). This chain's CDR3 is CASSPGPNYGYTF. CDR3 coding DNA: TGTGCCAGTAGTCCAGGCCCTAACTATGGCTACACCTTC.

This clone has just a few counts. Germline is not matched at one junction end, which may reflect a read error. This sequence joins TRBV7-7 and TRBJ2-1, with a weak D call TRBD2 (6 bases). The germline V gene has CDR1 SSHAT and CDR2 FNYEAQ (reference sequence). The CDR3 sequence is 13 residues long. CDR3 residues: CASSRTGEVEQFF. In DNA, the CDR3 is TGTGCTAGCAGCCGGACTGGGGAGGTGGAGCAGTTCTTC.

The chain recombines TRBV28 with TRBJ2-7, with TRBD1 as a possible D gene (5 bases). V was clipped by 6 bases and J by 0 bases, with 9 bases between them. CDR3 size: 13 residues. Germline CDR1 and CDR2: MDHEN and SYDVKM. The CDR3 region has the DNA TGTGCCAGCAGCCTGGACATCTCCTACGAGCAGTACTTC. It is translated as CASSLDISYEQYF.

CDR3 residues: CASSLEATYNEQFF. In nucleotides, the CDR3 is TGTGCCAGCAGCTTAGAAGCGACCTACAATGAGCAGTTCTTC. The chain uses TRBV7-9 and TRBJ2-1; D not certain. The CDR3 totals 14 residues. Germline CDR1 SEHNR, CDR2 FQNEAQ (reference sequence). Trimming pared 1 base from V and 2 bases from J, leaving 6 bases between.

The gene calls are TRBV6-1 and TRBJ2-7, with 8 bases fitting TRBD1. The V gene's germline CDR1 is MNHNS and CDR2 SASEGT. This CDR3 has 12 amino acids. V lost 6 bases to trimming and J lost 6 bases; unmatched junction nucleotides: 4. CDR3 DNA sequence: TGTGCCAGCAGAGGCAGGGGGCGCGAGCAGTACTTC. Translation: CASRGRGREQYF.

The chain has TRBV15 and TRBJ1-2, with 10 bases that match TRBD1. Germline values: CDR1 LNHNV, CDR2 YYDKDF (reference sequence). V shed 1 base, J shed 6 bases, and the junction held 11 bases outside the gene matches. This CDR3 spans 17 amino acids. Here the CDR3 DNA reads TGTGCCACCAGCAGAGTTCCACGGGACAGGGGATCGGATGGCTACACCTTC. Translating gives CATSRVPRDRGSDGYTF.

V and J are TRBV4-3 and TRBJ2-3; 11 positions agree with TRBD2. There are 16 residues in the CDR3. Germline lookup yields CDR1 LGHNA and CDR2 YSLEER. J gave up 9 bases and V 0 bases, and 8 bases lay outside the gene matches. The CDR3 region is CASSQERSGGAGTQYF. Written as DNA, the CDR3 is TGCGCCAGCAGCCAAGAACGTAGCGGGGGGGCAGGGACGCAGTATTTT.

The genes are TRBV4-2 and TRBJ1-1; D perhaps matches TRBD1 (5 bases). This CDR3 is built from 16 residues. Trimming removed 4 bases from V and 3 bases from J, with 18 bases in between. Germline-derived CDR1 and CDR2 are LGHNA and YNFKEQ. CDR3 sequence: CASSPYLGRVDTEAFF. The CDR3 DNA reads TGTGCCAGCAGCCCCTACCTTGGCAGGGTGGACACTGAAGCTTTCTTT.

The chain couples TRBV5-1 to TRBJ2-1; 11 positions agree with TRBD2. CDR1 and CDR2 (germline): SGHRS, YFSETQ. V lost 0 bases, J lost 7 bases, and 3 bases stayed unmatched. CDR3 length: 15 residues. The CDR3 protein is CASSLVASGGNEQFF. The CDR3 region has the DNA TGCGCCAGCAGCTTGGTAGCTAGCGGGGGGAATGAGCAGTTCTTC. The variable domain in full, completed from reference TRBV5-1 and TRBJ2-1, reads KAGVTQTPRYLIKTRGQQVTLSCSPISGHRSVSWYQQTPGQGLQFLFEYFSETQRNKGNFPGRFSGRQFSNSRSEMNVSTLELGDSALYLCASSLVASGGNEQFFGPGTRLTVL.

The V and J genes are TRBV7-9 and TRBJ2-5; possibly TRBD2 for D (6 bases). The length of the CDR3 is 14 residues. The V end was cut by 2 bases, the J end by 4 bases, with 11 bases between. The germline CDR1 and CDR2 sequences are SEHNR and FQNEAQ (reference sequence). The CDR3 region is CASSLQRGVETQYF. The CDR3 coding sequence is TGTGCCAGCAGCTTACAACGCGGGGTAGAGACCCAGTACTTC.

This clone was seen a handful of times. This rearrangement joins TRBV7-2 to TRBJ2-7; possibly TRBD1 for D (6 bases). Germline V gene data show CDR1 as SGHTA and CDR2 as FQGNSA. The V gene lost 4 bases and the J gene lost 3 bases, with 22 bases spanning the gap. The CDR3 loop spans 17 amino acids. The CDR3: CASSYDHRATSYYEQYF. The CDR3 DNA reads as TGTGCCAGCAGCTACGATCACAGGGCCACCTCCTACTACGAGCAGTACTTC.

The CDR3 reads CASSSGTHKAFF. The CDR3 nucleotides are TGTGCCAGCAGTTCCGGGACACATAAAGCTTTCTTT. V and J are TRBV6-5 and TRBJ1-1, with a weak D call TRBD1 (6 bases). Germline lookup yields CDR1 MNHEY and CDR2 SVGAGI. This CDR3 is built from 12 residues. The V end lost 4 bases, the J end lost 9 bases, and 12 bases lay between the germline ends.

The chain couples TRBV7-8 to TRBJ1-5, with D possibly being TRBD1 (5 bases). Germline CDR1 and CDR2: SGHVS and FQNEAQ. The V gene lost 6 bases and the J gene lost 3 bases, with 9 bases spanning the gap. The CDR3 is 13 residues long. The CDR3 region is CASSRQLNQPQHF. The CDR3 DNA reads as TGTGCCAGCAGTCGACAGCTCAATCAGCCCCAGCATTTT.

CDR3 loop: CASSPGTVTDTQYF. Here the CDR3 DNA reads TGCGCCAGCAGCCCCGGGACAGTCACAGATACGCAGTATTTT. This rearrangement joins TRBV5-1 to TRBJ2-3, with TRBD1 matching over 7 bases. V was pared by 4 bases and J by 2 bases, with 4 bases of the junction left unmatched. Germline V gives CDR1 SGHRS, CDR2 YFSETQ. This CDR3 comprises 14 residues.

This clone occurred a few times. The chain combines TRBV5-6 with TRBJ1-3; D might be TRBD1 (6 bases). CDR3 size: 16 residues. Germline loops: CDR1 SGHDT, CDR2 YYEEEE. The V gene lost 2 bases and the J gene lost 2 bases, with 14 bases spanning the gap. As DNA, the CDR3 is TGTGCCAGCAGCTTCGGGCAACAGGGACCTGGAAACACCATATATTTT. This translates into CASSFGQQGPGNTIYF.